Included here is one T cell receptor beta chain sequence, with context. No antigen is known for it. The PCR had 60 Vbeta and 13 Jbeta primers. Method: immunoSEQ multiplex PCR; TCRdb's copy keeps in-frame clones and lacks some. This listing includes tens of thousands of clones. The record originates from a study of cytomegalovirus exposure and HLA in healthy donors. Study results and limitations: As a later analysis revealed, most CMV-associated TCR beta chains appeared HLA-restricted. Per a prior analysis, the majority of TCR beta V segments were productive roughly 90% or roughly 30% of the time. Over 150 TCR beta chains were listed as cytomegalovirus-associated.

This TCR was recovered from a woman in her 40s in good health and CMV-seronegative. Sequencing was performed on PBMCs.

In nucleotides, the CDR3 is TGTGCCAGCAGTTTCGGACAGCTCGGTCAGCCCCAGCATTTT. Translating it yields CASSFGQLGQPQHF. The chain has TRBV28 and TRBJ1-5; a weak D match, TRBD1 (6 bases). Between the trimmed V and J ends, which lost 3 bases and 6 bases, there was a span of 12 bases. The CDR3 has 14 residues. CDR1 and CDR2 (germline): MDHEN, SYDVKM.